This is a list of T cell receptor beta chains from one sample in a study of CXCR3-negative and CXCR3-positive naive CD8 T cells. TCRdb processed the 5' RACE reads again and assigns one entry to each CDR3 protein, with no DNA. This sample carries around 140,000 distinct CDR3 sequences, with approximately 0.51% going to the ten biggest clones. Sequenced sample: naive CXCR3- CD8+ T cells from blood. Receptors originate from a human donor in good health. Some clones in this sample may be carry-over from other donors' samples. Both conserved end residues are part of each CDR3.

TRBJ2-7,TRBV19,CASSLGHSYEQYF
TRBJ2-1,TRBV28,CASSSGRPELADYNEQFF
TRBJ2-6,TRBV6-1,CASSEVLYNSGANVLTF
TRBJ2-1,TRBV29-1,CSATGTSSQNEQFF
TRBJ2-2,TRBV15,CATSERGRNTGELFF
TRBJ1-1,TRBV18,CASSPDTGPTEAFF
TRBJ2-1,TRBV7-6,CASSLGRDNEQFF
TRBJ1-2,TRBV27,CASSLGAVGNYGYTF
TRBJ2-7,TRBV5-5,CASSPWGGGASYEQYF
TRBJ2-3,TRBV6-6,CASSYQGPVYTQYF
TRBJ2-7,TRBV6-5,CASSYTQGSFSYEQYF
TRBJ2-1,TRBV11-2,CASKYSRGSYNEQFF
TRBJ2-3,TRBV7-9,CASSPTTSGTDTQYF
TRBJ2-3,TRBV21-1,CASSEALPGQRTDTQYF
TRBJ2-7,TRBV5-1,CASSLTRSLYYEQYF
TRBJ2-1,TRBV18,CASSPSTGTGVEQFF
TRBJ1-5,TRBV13,CASSRGNQPQHF
TRBJ2-1,TRBV6-2/TRBV6-3,CASSYSGPYNEQFF
TRBJ2-7,TRBV6-2/TRBV6-3,CASSWSSGRYEQYF
TRBJ2-7,TRBV14,CASSQVSGSYEQYF